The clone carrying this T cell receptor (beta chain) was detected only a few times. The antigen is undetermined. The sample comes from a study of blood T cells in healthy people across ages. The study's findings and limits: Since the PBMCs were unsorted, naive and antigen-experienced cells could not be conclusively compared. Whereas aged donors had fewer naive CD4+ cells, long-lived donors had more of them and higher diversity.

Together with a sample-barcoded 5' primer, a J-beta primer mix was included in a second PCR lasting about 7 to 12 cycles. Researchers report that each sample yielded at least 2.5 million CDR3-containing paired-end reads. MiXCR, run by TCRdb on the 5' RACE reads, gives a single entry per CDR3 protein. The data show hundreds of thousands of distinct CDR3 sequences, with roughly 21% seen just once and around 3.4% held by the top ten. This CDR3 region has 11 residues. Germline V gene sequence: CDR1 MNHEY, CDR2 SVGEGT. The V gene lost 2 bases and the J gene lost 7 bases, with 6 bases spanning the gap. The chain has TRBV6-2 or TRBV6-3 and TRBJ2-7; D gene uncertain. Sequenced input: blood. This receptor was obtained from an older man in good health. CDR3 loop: CASSYGIEQYF. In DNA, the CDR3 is TGTGCCAGCAGTTACGGGATAGAGCAGTACTTC.